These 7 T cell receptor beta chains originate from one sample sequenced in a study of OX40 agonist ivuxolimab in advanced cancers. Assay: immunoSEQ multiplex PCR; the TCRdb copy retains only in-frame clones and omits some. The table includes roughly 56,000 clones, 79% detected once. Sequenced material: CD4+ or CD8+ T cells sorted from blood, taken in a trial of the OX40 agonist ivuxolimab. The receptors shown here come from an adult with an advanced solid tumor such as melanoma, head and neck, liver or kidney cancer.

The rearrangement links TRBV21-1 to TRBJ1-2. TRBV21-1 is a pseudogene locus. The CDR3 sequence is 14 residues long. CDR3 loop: CAGPIRERGGGYTF. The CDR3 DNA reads TGTGCCGGACCAATAAGAGAGAGGGGAGGTGGCTACACCTTC.

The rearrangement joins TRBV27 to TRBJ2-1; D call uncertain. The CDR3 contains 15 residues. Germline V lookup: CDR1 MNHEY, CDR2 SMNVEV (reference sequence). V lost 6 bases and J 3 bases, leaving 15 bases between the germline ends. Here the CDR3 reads CASSQTSFGYNEQFF. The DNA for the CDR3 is TGTGCCAGCAGCCAGACATCATTCGGCTACAATGAGCAGTTCTTC.

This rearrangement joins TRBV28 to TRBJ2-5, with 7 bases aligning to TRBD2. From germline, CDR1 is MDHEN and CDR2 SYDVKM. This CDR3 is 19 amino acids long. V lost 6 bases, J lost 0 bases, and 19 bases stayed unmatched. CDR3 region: CASSQSGPQGGLYQETQYF. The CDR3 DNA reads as TGTGCCAGCAGCCAATCCGGGCCCCAGGGAGGGCTGTACCAAGAGACCCAGTACTTC.

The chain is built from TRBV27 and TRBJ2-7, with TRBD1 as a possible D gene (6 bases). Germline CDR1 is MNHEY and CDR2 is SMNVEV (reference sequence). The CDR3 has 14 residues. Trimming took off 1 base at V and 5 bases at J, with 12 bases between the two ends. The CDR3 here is CASSLFPGVDEQYF. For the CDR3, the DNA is TGTGCCAGCAGTTTATTCCCAGGGGTGGACGAGCAGTACTTC.

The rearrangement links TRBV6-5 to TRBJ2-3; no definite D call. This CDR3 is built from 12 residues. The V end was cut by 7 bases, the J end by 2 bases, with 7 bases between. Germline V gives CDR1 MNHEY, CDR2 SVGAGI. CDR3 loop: CASTASTDTQYF. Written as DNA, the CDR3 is TGTGCCAGCACCGCCTCCACAGATACGCAGTATTTT.

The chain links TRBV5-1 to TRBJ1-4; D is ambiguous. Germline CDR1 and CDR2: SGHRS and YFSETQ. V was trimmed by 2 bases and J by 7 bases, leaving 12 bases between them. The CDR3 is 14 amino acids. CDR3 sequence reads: CASSFAVLGEKLFF. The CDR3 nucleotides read TGCGCCAGCAGCTTTGCGGTCCTCGGTGAAAAACTGTTTTTT.

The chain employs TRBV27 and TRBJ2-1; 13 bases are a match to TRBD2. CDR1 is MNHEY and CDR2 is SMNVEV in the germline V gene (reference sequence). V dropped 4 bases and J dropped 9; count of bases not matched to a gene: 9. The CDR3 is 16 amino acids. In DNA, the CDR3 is TGTGCCAGCAGTTCGCCCTGGACTAGCGGGAGAATTGAGCAGTTCTTC. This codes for CASSSPWTSGRIEQFF.